Included here is one T cell receptor (beta chain) sequence, with context. At least ten counts were recorded for this clonotype. Its specific antigen is unknown. Per-base qualities were not stored, and no clone one base away is much larger. Interpreted using the paper, the time point label stands for: approximately 40 days after influenza vaccine administration. These data are taken from a study of response to subunit inactivated influenza vaccine (dated 2018 in TCRdb). Regarding the research as a whole: To follow how T cells responded to a trivalent subunit inactivated influenza vaccine, the researchers relied on deep quantitative profiling of the T cell receptor repertoire. Points the paper makes about the study in general: It was suggested by the authors that each seasonal influenza vaccination may recruit only a limited number of new T cells.

The library was generated by RT-PCR. The sample was run on an Illumina HiSeq 2500. Clones were called with MiXCR by TCRdb after fastp trimmed the public reads at Q25, and only in-frame beta chains were retained. Each CDR3 protein appears once, grouped with its most common genes and DNA. For this sample the table gives a few hundred thousand distinct CDR3 sequences, of which 10% to 11% were detected only once. Approximately 12% of the sample is held by the ten biggest clonotypes. CDR1 DFQATT and CDR2 SNEGSKA were looked up in the germline V gene (reference sequence). The junction shows trimming of 3 bases on V and 1 base on J, and the gene matches do not reach 3 bases of it. Its CDR3 holds 14 amino acids, cysteine through phenylalanine. Only CDR3 DNA remains: 42 bases, in frame from the first base.

The sequence was obtained from a man between 45 and 60 years old who received an inactivated influenza vaccine. Donor details come from another sample of the same person, matched by shared clones. The sequence joins TRBV20-1 to TRBJ2-3; 8 junctional bases match TRBD2. Material: PBMCs from blood, obtained around seven weeks after vaccination. The DNA is as follows: TGCAGTGCTAGTATTAGCGGGGGCACAGATACGCAGTATTTT. Its translation is CSASISGGTDTQYF.